This T cell receptor (beta chain) was profiled in a study of T-cell memory formation after mild COVID-19. 5'RACE, which relied on constant-segment primers, yielded TCR alpha and TCR beta cDNA libraries carrying sample barcodes and UMIs. TCRdb re-called the 5' RACE reads through MiXCR, storing one row per CDR3 protein. The profile covers around 110,000 distinct CDR3 sequences, with 15% to 20% appearing a single time and around 28% taken by the ten largest. This clonotype came up once. The TCR originated in an adult woman who had mild COVID-19 (a few samples of this study predate the infection). Cell type and time point are not known. The sequencing sample was made of PBMCs or a T cell subset sorted from them (not recorded which).

DNA for the CDR3: TGTGCCAGCAGTTTCTCGACAGGGGGCCACGAGCAGTACTTC. Translated: CASSFSTGGHEQYF. The chain couples TRBV6-5 to TRBJ2-7, with TRBD1 identical over 10 bases. The CDR3 consists of 14 residues. J lost 5 bases, V lost 4 bases, and 5 bases had no gene match. Germline loops: CDR1 MNHEY, CDR2 SVGAGI.